The rows below give T cell receptor beta chains drawn from one sample of a study of PD-L1 blockade in urothelial cancer. Sequencing used immunoSEQ multiplex PCR; TCRdb keeps in-frame clones, though not all of them. This table has more than 75,000 clones, around nine tenths appearing once. The sequencing here drew on PBMCs, taken around atezolizumab (anti-PD-L1) treatment. All receptors come from a man aged 60 to 75 with urothelial cancer. Both conserved end residues are part of each CDR3. A D gene is named only where the DNA matches it firmly. The size of a clone is reported for some rows only, either as once, few or many, or as a class for expanded clones.

clone size	V gene	J gene	D gene	CDR3 protein	CDR3 DNA
once	TRBV15	TRBJ2-7	TRBD2	CATSGDLAGTYYEQYF	TGTGCCACCAGCGGCGACTTAGCGGGAACCTACTACGAGCAGTACTTC
.	TRBV27	TRBJ2-3	TRBD1	CASQQTGTASTDTQYF	TGTGCCAGCCAACAAACAGGGACAGCGAGCACAGATACGCAGTATTTT
once	TRBV27	TRBJ2-1	TRBD2	CASSLSDLSGRAYNEQFF	TGTGCCAGCAGTTTATCGGACCTCAGCGGGAGGGCCTACAATGAGCAGTTCTTC
.	TRBV10-1	TRBJ2-1	TRBD1	CASRGGQGGNEQFF	TGCGCCAGCAGGGGGGGACAGGGGGGCAATGAGCAGTTCTTC
medium-sized	TRBV19	TRBJ2-1	.	CASSIDRAGPYNEQFF	TGTGCCAGTAGTATAGATCGCGCAGGGCCCTACAATGAGCAGTTCTTC
.	TRBV7-2	TRBJ2-5	TRBD2	CASSSLAGEETQYF	TGTGCCAGCAGCTCCCTAGCGGGGGAAGAGACCCAGTACTTC
.	TRBV9	TRBJ2-1	TRBD1	CASSGLTGPGNEQFF	TGTGCCAGCAGCGGTTTGACAGGGCCGGGCAATGAGCAGTTCTTC
.	TRBV5-1	TRBJ2-7	.	CASSLVASQSYEQYF	TGCGCCAGCAGCTTGGTAGCGTCTCAATCCTACGAGCAGTACTTC
.	TRBV21-1	TRBJ2-7	.	CASSNGAQTQGVGYCEQYF	TGTGCCAGCAGCAATGGGGCCCAGACACAGGGGGTAGGTTATTGCGAGCAGTACTTC
.	TRBV6-1	TRBJ2-7	.	CASNDRYEQYF	TGTGCCAGCAATGACCGCTACGAGCAGTACTTC
.	TRBV7-9	TRBJ1-2	.	CASSLGTESYGYTF	TGTGCCAGCAGCTTAGGGACAGAAAGCTATGGCTACACCTTC
once	TRBV6-5	TRBJ2-2	TRBD2	CASSYLTGGGTGELFF	TGTGCCAGCAGTTACTTAACGGGAGGGGGCACCGGGGAGCTGTTTTTT
.	TRBV7-2	TRBJ2-4	.	CASSFQAREVGNIQYF	TGTGCCAGCAGCTTCCAAGCCAGGGAGGTTGGAAACATTCAGTACTTC